The rows below give T cell receptor beta chains drawn from one sample of a study of early T cells in non-severe SARS-CoV-2 infection. Each CDR3 protein gets one entry after TCRdb re-called the 5' RACE reads with MiXCR. This sample has 30,000 or so distinct CDR3 sequences; roughly 6.6% occur once, and the top ten carry over 30%. Sequencing was done on a sample of whole blood. These receptors were obtained from an adult who was a healthcare worker with PCR-confirmed SARS-CoV-2 infection or an uninfected control (not recorded which). Each CDR3 is given with its conserved first and last residue. The order of the fields is D gene, V gene, J gene, clone size, CDR3 protein, CDR3 DNA. A D gene is named only where the DNA matches it firmly. Clone size appears in some rows only: once, few, many, or a class for an expanded clone.

-,TRBV5-1,TRBJ2-5,few,CASSIGTLQETQYF,TGCGCCAGCAGCATCGGGACTTTGCAAGAGACCCAGTACTTC
TRBD2,TRBV5-1,TRBJ2-5,-,CASKLAGGPEETQYF,TGCGCCAGCAAACTCGCGGGGGGACCGGAAGAGACCCAGTACTTC
-,TRBV20-1,TRBJ1-5,many,CSARDRVGNQPQHF,TGCAGTGCTAGAGACAGGGTAGGCAATCAGCCCCAGCATTTT
TRBD1,TRBV12-3/TRBV12-4,TRBJ2-7,many,CASADRVSSYEQYF,TGTGCCAGCGCGGACAGGGTCAGCTCCTACGAGCAGTACTTC
-,TRBV20-1,TRBJ2-7,-,CSASGLANEQYF,TGCAGTGCTTCGGGACTGGCTAACGAGCAGTACTTC
TRBD2,TRBV11-2,TRBJ2-1,-,CASSPTSGGGNEQFF,TGTGCCAGCAGCCCAACTAGCGGAGGTGGGAATGAGCAGTTCTTC
-,TRBV6-2/TRBV6-3,TRBJ2-6,many,CASSTGPGANVLTF,TGTGCCAGCAGTACAGGGCCAGGGGCCAACGTCCTGACTTTC
-,TRBV21-1,TRBJ1-5,-,CASSKGGQVSNQPQHF,TGTGCCAGCAGCAAAGGAGGACAGGTTAGCAATCAGCCCCAGCATTTT
-,TRBV12-3/TRBV12-4,TRBJ2-2,many,CASSSHNTGELFF,TGTGCCAGCAGTTCTCACAACACCGGGGAGCTGTTTTTT
-,TRBV7-8,TRBJ2-5,-,CASSSNSGMGETQYF,TGTGCCAGCAGCTCAAATAGCGGCATGGGAGAGACCCAGTACTTC
-,TRBV11-2,TRBJ1-1,few,CASSLQANTEAFF,TGTGCCAGCAGCTTACAGGCGAACACTGAAGCTTTCTTT
-,TRBV20-1,TRBJ1-1,many,CSARDRHYEAFF,TGCAGTGCTAGAGATCGACACTATGAAGCTTTCTTT
-,TRBV4-1,TRBJ2-3,many,CASSQDRVRTYTDTQYF,TGCGCCAGCAGCCAAGATCGTGTCAGGACTTACACAGATACGCAGTATTTT
TRBD1,TRBV2,TRBJ1-2,many,CASSEGGTGVDGYTF,TGTGCCAGCAGTGAAGGCGGGACAGGGGTGGATGGCTACACCTTC
-,TRBV7-3,TRBJ2-1,many,CASSLGSPNEQFF,TGTGCCAGCAGCCTCGGGAGCCCCAATGAGCAGTTCTTC
-,TRBV28,TRBJ1-5,many,CASSFGARSNQPQHF,TGTGCCAGCAGTTTTGGGGCGAGAAGCAATCAGCCCCAGCATTTT
-,TRBV9,TRBJ2-1,many,CASSVEDRYNEQFF,TGTGCCAGCAGCGTAGAGGACAGATACAATGAGCAGTTCTTC
-,TRBV18,TRBJ1-1,many,CASSQNTEAFF,TGTGCCAGCTCCCAGAACACTGAAGCTTTCTTT
TRBD1,TRBV28,TRBJ2-7,few,CASRDRGRGEQYF,TGTGCCAGCCGGGACAGGGGGCGCGGCGAGCAGTACTTC
TRBD1,TRBV19,TRBJ2-1,few,CASLGTGRNEQFF,TGTGCCAGTCTCGGGACAGGTAGGAATGAGCAGTTCTTC
-,TRBV7-9,TRBJ1-6,few,CASSSGSNRNSPLHF,TGTGCCAGCAGCTCCGGTTCCAACCGGAATTCACCCCTCCACTTT
TRBD2,TRBV6-2/TRBV6-3,TRBJ2-1,many,CASSPKTSGGSEQFF,TGTGCCAGCAGTCCCAAGACTAGCGGGGGCAGTGAGCAGTTCTTC
TRBD1,TRBV9,TRBJ1-2,many,CASSVQGQSGGYTF,TGTGCCAGCAGCGTGCAGGGACAGTCTGGTGGCTACACCTTC
TRBD2,TRBV29-1,TRBJ2-1,many,CSVEGGNSGSYEQFF,TGCAGCGTTGAAGGAGGAAATAGCGGGAGCTATGAGCAGTTCTTC
TRBD1,TRBV12-3/TRBV12-4,TRBJ1-2,many,CASSLWDSPTSYGYTF,TGTGCCAGCAGTCTCTGGGACAGCCCCACTAGTTATGGCTACACCTTC
-,TRBV20-1,TRBJ1-6,many,CSAADSESSYNSPLHF,TGCAGTGCTGCCGACAGTGAGAGCTCCTATAATTCACCCCTCCACTTT
TRBD1,TRBV6-1,TRBJ1-2,many,CASRGTGTSYNYGYTF,TGTGCCAGCAGGGGGACAGGGACCTCTTATAACTATGGCTACACCTTC
TRBD1,TRBV5-4,TRBJ1-1,many,CASSLGTGKAEAFF,TGTGCCAGCAGCCTGGGGACAGGGAAGGCTGAAGCTTTCTTT
TRBD1,TRBV12-3/TRBV12-4,TRBJ2-1,few,CASSPRGTGGNEQFF,TGTGCCAGCAGCCCTAGAGGGACAGGGGGTAATGAGCAGTTCTTC
TRBD2,TRBV19,TRBJ2-3,many,CASSMGTGTSGGTDTQYF,TGTGCCAGTAGTATGGGTACCGGGACTAGCGGAGGCACAGATACGCAGTATTTT
TRBD1,TRBV7-3,TRBJ2-3,many,CASSYQGQNTDTQYF,TGTGCCAGCAGCTACCAGGGACAGAACACAGATACGCAGTATTTT
TRBD1,TRBV4-3,TRBJ1-4,many,CASSLRTGGDEKLFF,TGCGCCAGCAGCCTTCGGACAGGGGGCGATGAAAAACTGTTTTTT
-,TRBV7-3,TRBJ1-6,-,CASSAPTGPLHF,TGTGCCAGCAGCGCGCCGACAGGACCCCTCCACTTT
TRBD2,TRBV28,TRBJ2-3,many,CASTSLGLAGVSTQYF,TGTGCCAGCACCTCCCTGGGACTAGCGGGAGTGAGCACGCAGTATTTT
TRBD1,TRBV7-9,TRBJ1-2,many,CASSWGTGTYGYTF,TGTGCCAGCAGCTGGGGGACAGGCACCTATGGCTACACCTTC
TRBD1,TRBV5-1,TRBJ2-5,few,CASSLLGQGALETQYF,TGCGCCAGCAGCTTGTTAGGACAGGGGGCTCTAGAGACCCAGTACTTC
TRBD1,TRBV29-1,TRBJ2-7,many,CSVTGTGTYEQYF,TGCAGCGTTACCGGGACAGGCACCTACGAGCAGTACTTC
-,TRBV19,TRBJ1-4,many,CASSQNLAGAGEKLFF,TGTGCCAGTAGTCAAAACCTGGCAGGGGCGGGTGAAAAACTGTTTTTT
-,TRBV2,TRBJ2-2,many,CASGGYGGELFF,TGTGCCAGTGGAGGGTACGGCGGGGAGCTGTTTTTT
TRBD1,TRBV30,TRBJ2-7,-,CAWSAGDSSYEQYF,TGTGCCTGGAGTGCCGGGGACAGCTCCTACGAGCAGTACTTC
-,TRBV12-3/TRBV12-4,TRBJ1-5,-,CASSSRDDQPQHF,TGTGCCAGCAGTTCCAGGGACGATCAGCCCCAGCATTTT
TRBD1,TRBV11-1,TRBJ2-3,-,CASSLGTGADTQYF,TGTGCCAGCAGCTTAGGGACAGGGGCAGATACGCAGTATTTT
TRBD1,TRBV3-1,TRBJ1-1,many,CASSQGAGGKEAFF,TGTGCCAGCAGCCAAGGGGCAGGGGGTAAAGAAGCTTTCTTT